These 10 T cell receptor beta chains were sequenced from one sample in a study of T-cell memory formation after mild COVID-19. TCRdb recomputed calls from the 5' RACE reads with MiXCR, one row per CDR3 protein. The data hold about 300,000 distinct CDR3 sequences, with just under 20% observed a single time. Sequenced input: PBMCs or a T cell subset sorted from them (not recorded which). Receptors were obtained from a man younger than 30 who had mild COVID-19 (a few samples of this study predate the infection). Cell type and time point are not known.

The sample holds a few counts of this clonotype. The chain couples TRBV24-1 to TRBJ2-1; tentatively, D is TRBD1 (5 bases). The germline V and J ends were trimmed by 9 bases and 4 bases, with 9 bases remaining between them. This CDR3 is 12 amino acids long. The V gene's germline CDR1 is KGHDR and CDR2 SFDVKD. CDR3: CATADSYNEQFF. The DNA for the CDR3 is TGTGCCACCGCAGACAGTTACAATGAGCAGTTCTTC.

This clonotype appeared once. The V gene is TRBV29-1, the J gene TRBJ2-2, with 9 bases that match TRBD1. Trimming removed 6 bases from V and 3 bases from J; junction bases left unmatched: 5. CDR1 is SQVTM, CDR2 ANQGSEA, per germline. The CDR3 has 14 amino acids. The DNA of the CDR3 is TGCAGCGTAGGAGGGACAGGGTACACCGGGGAGCTGTTTTTT. The encoded protein is CSVGGTGYTGELFF.

This sequence joins TRBV9 and TRBJ1-2; D unclear. CDR3 length: 14 residues. With 6 bases removed from V and 5 bases from J, the gap between germline ends came to 17 bases. Germline V gene data show CDR1 as SGDLS and CDR2 as YYNGEE. The DNA of the CDR3 is TGTGCCAGCAAGCAGACGGGTACACTTTATGGCTACACCTTC. It specifies CASKQTGTLYGYTF.

The chain uses TRBV19 and TRBJ2-3; D ambiguous. Trimming pared 10 bases from V and 4 bases from J, leaving 18 bases between. The CDR3 has 14 amino acids. Germline values: CDR1 LNHDA, CDR2 SQIVND (reference sequence). The CDR3 loop reads CATLAYEGADTQYF. DNA of the CDR3: TGTGCCACCCTGGCCTATGAAGGCGCAGATACGCAGTATTTT.

There are many counts of this clonotype. This chain uses TRBV3-1 with TRBJ2-5; tentatively, D is TRBD2 (5 bases). V was pared by 0 bases and J by 1 base, with 12 bases between. This CDR3 region has 16 residues. Germline V lookup: CDR1 LGHDT, CDR2 YNNKEL (reference sequence). The CDR3, as DNA: TGTGCCAGCAGCCAAGAAGGAGGCGGGCTCCAAGAGACCCAGTACTTC. It translates to CASSQEGGGLQETQYF.

The V gene is TRBV7-9, the J gene TRBJ2-2; D perhaps matches TRBD2 (6 bases). Trimming took 6 bases from V and 3 from J, leaving 17 bases between them. The CDR3 loop spans 16 amino acids. Germline V lookup: CDR1 SEHNR, CDR2 FQNEAQ (reference sequence). CDR3 DNA: TGTGCCAGCAGTCAAGGGGCGGGGTTGGACACCGGGGAGCTGTTTTTT. Its translation is CASSQGAGLDTGELFF.

There are a few counts of this clonotype. The chain has TRBV2 and TRBJ2-7; D is ambiguous. Between the trimmed V and J ends, which lost 3 bases and 6 bases, there was a span of 15 bases. The germline gives CDR1 SNHLY, CDR2 FYNNEI. The CDR3 has 14 amino acids. Here the CDR3 DNA reads TGTGCCAGCAGTGATGTTGTCCATACACCCGAGCAGTACGTC. It is translated as CASSDVVHTPEQYV.

This clonotype appeared a few times. The chain is built from TRBV7-9 and TRBJ1-1; possibly TRBD1 for D (6 bases). Germline assignment: CDR1 SEHNR and CDR2 FQNEAQ (reference sequence). With 5 bases removed from V and 5 bases from J, the gap between germline ends came to 18 bases. This CDR3 has 15 residues. CDR3 sequence (DNA): TGTGCCAGCAGCCCGAGGGTAGGGGGGCTGACTGAAGCTTTCTTT. This sequence encodes CASSPRVGGLTEAFF.

V gene TRBV2 combines with J gene TRBJ2-3; 12 positions agree with TRBD2. Unmatched junction bases numbered 6, after V lost 8 bases and J lost 6 bases. Germline V lookup: CDR1 SNHLY, CDR2 FYNNEI. CDR3 length: 14 residues. The CDR3 sequence: CASPSGGAVDTQYF. CDR3 coding DNA: TGTGCCAGCCCTAGCGGGGGGGCCGTTGATACGCAGTATTTT. Supplemented by reference TRBV2 and TRBJ2-3, the full variable domain reads EPEVTQTPSHQVTQMGQEVILRCVPISNHLYFYWYRQILGQKVEFLVSFYNNEISEKSEIFDDQFSVERPDGSNFTLKIRSTKLEDSAMYFCASPSGGAVDTQYFGPGTRLTVL.

The chain employs TRBV29-1 and TRBJ2-3; D possibly uses TRBD1 or TRBD2 (6 bases each). Trimming stripped 1 base from V and 14 bases from J, with 10 bases between. The CDR3 totals 10 residues. Germline V gene sequence: CDR1 SQVTM, CDR2 ANQGSEA. The CDR3 loop reads CSVEAGARYF. CDR3 DNA sequence: TGCAGCGTTGAAGCGGGGGCCCGGTATTTT.